The 21 T cell receptor beta chains presented below share a single source sample, sequenced in a study of cytomegalovirus exposure and HLA in healthy donors. PCR amplification relied on 60 Vbeta primers (plus 13 Jbeta primers). The repertoire was sequenced with immunoSEQ multiplex PCR; TCRdb's copy has only in-frame clones and lacks some. The sample includes some 160,000 clones, around 75% seen only once; the top ten take about 2.3%. Sequenced input: PBMCs. These receptor sequences come from a male donor in good health and CMV-seronegative.

The gene calls are TRBV27 and TRBJ1-5; TRBD1 aligns across 9 bases. Germline values: CDR1 MNHEY, CDR2 SMNVEV (reference sequence). V dropped 5 bases and J dropped 1; count of bases not matched to a gene: 3. The CDR3 length is 15 residues. This CDR3 reads CASSRQGVSNQPQHF. The CDR3 DNA reads as TGTGCCAGCAGTAGACAGGGGGTCAGCAATCAGCCCCAGCATTTT.

The chain joins TRBV5-6 to TRBJ2-7; unclear D gene. The V and J ends lost 5 bases and 3 bases respectively, with 6 bases between them. CDR1 SGHDT and CDR2 YYEEEE come from the germline V gene. The CDR3 extends over 11 amino acids. The DNA for the CDR3 is TGTGCCAGCAGTTCCTTCTACGAGCAGTACTTC. Translating it yields CASSSFYEQYF.

This clone was seen once. The chain joins TRBV19 to TRBJ2-1, with 11 nucleotides matching TRBD1. V dropped 6 bases and J dropped 10; count of bases not matched to a gene: 8. The germline CDR1 and CDR2 sequences are LNHDA and SQIVND (reference sequence). There are 14 residues in the CDR3. CDR3 loop: CASSLGQGECEQFF. In DNA, the CDR3 is TGTGCCAGTAGCTTGGGACAGGGGGAGTGCGAGCAGTTCTTC.

This clone was counted between two and nine times. The chain is built from TRBV5-4 and TRBJ1-4; the D gene is possibly TRBD1 (5 bases). This CDR3 has 14 residues. CDR1 is SGHNT and CDR2 is YYREEE in the germline V gene (reference sequence). Deletions cut 2 bases from V and 7 bases from J, with 12 bases between. The CDR3 region has the DNA TGTGCCAGCAGCTTCACGGGGCGGGGTGAAAAACTGTTTTTT. Residues: CASSFTGRGEKLFF.

This chain links TRBV7-9 with TRBJ1-1, with 8 bases identical to TRBD1. The ends lost 5 bases at V and 5 bases at J; junction bases unmatched: 7. The CDR3 contains 14 residues. Germline V gene data show CDR1 as SEHNR and CDR2 as FQNEAQ (reference sequence). CDR3 region: CASSVRQGRTEAFF. CDR3 nucleotide sequence: TGTGCCAGCAGCGTGCGACAGGGGCGGACTGAAGCTTTCTTT.

The V gene is TRBV4-1, the J gene TRBJ1-2, with 7 bases fitting TRBD1. The CDR3 covers 15 residues. Germline-derived CDR1 and CDR2 are MGHRA and YSYEKL. Trimming at V came to 2 bases and at J to 8 bases, leaving 11 bases not matched to a gene. The CDR3: CASSQPDTGVFGYTF. CDR3 DNA sequence: TGCGCCAGCAGCCAACCTGATACAGGGGTGTTCGGCTACACCTTC.

This chain connects TRBV6-5 to TRBJ1-2, with D tentatively TRBD1 (6 bases). From germline, CDR1 is MNHEY and CDR2 SVGAGI. V dropped 6 bases and J dropped 5 bases, with 16 bases sitting between them. CDR3 length: 14 amino acids. CDR3 nucleotide sequence: TGTGCCAGCAGGCTCAATTACAGGGTGTATGGCTACACCTTC. Translation gives CASRLNYRVYGYTF.

The rearrangement uses TRBV19 and TRBJ1-2, with TRBD1 as a possible D gene (5 bases). The CDR3 spans 13 residues. From germline, CDR1 is LNHDA and CDR2 SQIVND (reference sequence). V was trimmed by 6 bases and J by 7 bases, leaving 15 bases between them. The DNA of the CDR3 is TGTGCCAGTAGACCCCAAGGGACTTCTGGCTACACCTTC. Translated, it gives CASRPQGTSGYTF.

This clone was counted a few times. The chain has TRBV5-1 and TRBJ2-3; 9 bases are shared with TRBD1. CDR1 and CDR2 from the germline V gene are SGHRS and YFSETQ. This CDR3 has 15 amino acids. With V trimmed by 4 bases and J by 4 bases, 7 bases remained unmatched. CDR3: CASSRGDRASDTQYF. CDR3 DNA: TGCGCCAGCAGCCGCGGGGACAGGGCCTCAGATACGCAGTATTTT.

The CDR3 nucleotides are TGCGCCAGCAGCGTAACAGGGTCCTACAATGAGCAGTTCTTC. Protein product: CASSVTGSYNEQFF. The gene calls are TRBV5-1 and TRBJ2-1; D is possibly TRBD1 (6 bases). Germline assignment: CDR1 SGHRS and CDR2 YFSETQ. This CDR3 is built from 14 residues. Trimming took 4 bases from V and 1 from J, leaving 9 bases between them. Full variable domain (outside the CDR3, taken from reference TRBV5-1 and TRBJ2-1): KAGVTQTPRYLIKTRGQQVTLSCSPISGHRSVSWYQQTPGQGLQFLFEYFSETQRNKGNFPGRFSGRQFSNSRSEMNVSTLELGDSALYLCASSVTGSYNEQFFGPGTRLTVL.

This clone is a singleton in its sample. The chain employs TRBV6-6 and TRBJ1-6, with 8 bases identical to TRBD1. The ends lost 6 bases at V and 2 bases at J; junction bases unmatched: 6. Germline assignment: CDR1 MNHNY and CDR2 SVGAGI (reference sequence). The CDR3 consists of 16 residues. The CDR3 DNA reads TGTGCCAGCAGGGTCAGGGGGCGCCCCTATAATTCACCCCTCCACTTT. Encoded protein: CASRVRGRPYNSPLHF.

The V and J genes are TRBV6-5 and TRBJ1-5, with D uncertain. V shed 8 bases and J shed 10 bases, with 24 bases lying between them. Germline lookup yields CDR1 MNHEY and CDR2 SVGAGI. The CDR3 has 15 amino acids. CDR3 sequence reads: CASAQDSPRISPQHF. The CDR3 DNA sequence: TGTGCCAGCGCCCAGGACTCACCCCGGATCAGTCCCCAGCATTTT.

The chain joins TRBV6-4 to TRBJ2-1; 7 bases line up with TRBD2. Germline V gives CDR1 MRHNA, CDR2 SNTAGT. Trimming removed 5 bases from V and 0 bases from J; junction bases left unmatched: 7. This CDR3 spans 16 amino acids. As DNA, the CDR3 is TGTGCCAGCAGTCCTAGAGCGGGGACCTCCTACAATGAGCAGTTCTTC. Residues: CASSPRAGTSYNEQFF.

The chain links TRBV5-1 to TRBJ2-7, with D possibly matching TRBD1 (6 bases). This CDR3 has 13 residues. Trimming removed 2 bases at V and 3 bases at J, with 9 bases between. Germline values: CDR1 SGHRS, CDR2 YFSETQ. CDR3 residues: CASSLRTDYEQYF. CDR3 coding DNA: TGCGCCAGCAGCTTAAGGACAGACTACGAGCAGTACTTC.

The chain recombines TRBV29-1 with TRBJ2-7; 10 bases align to TRBD1. Germline lookup yields CDR1 SQVTM and CDR2 ANQGSEA. V shed 5 bases and J 6 bases; nucleotides not matched to a gene: 10. The CDR3 loop spans 14 amino acids. The CDR3 nucleotides read TGCAGCGTTTTGGGGGGACAGGGGATACTCGAGCAGTACTTC. Translation gives CSVLGGQGILEQYF.

This chain connects TRBV7-6 to TRBJ1-4, with D perhaps matching TRBD1 (6 bases). Germline CDR1 reads SGHVS; CDR2 reads FNYEAQ. The CDR3 totals 16 residues. Trimming took 5 bases from V and 6 from J, leaving 19 bases between them. DNA for the CDR3: TGTGCCAGCAGCGACTCAAGCTATTACAGGGATGAAAAACTGTTTTTT. Translating it yields CASSDSSYYRDEKLFF.

The V gene is TRBV2, the J gene TRBJ1-2; no firm D call. The germline CDR1 and CDR2 sequences are SNHLY and FYNNEI. The V gene lost 3 bases and the J gene lost 3 bases, with 5 bases spanning the gap. The CDR3 has 12 residues. The CDR3 protein is CASSEGYYGYTF. In nucleotides, the CDR3 is TGTGCCAGCAGTGAGGGCTACTATGGCTACACCTTC. Drawing the rest from reference TRBV2 and TRBJ1-2, the complete variable domain is EPEVTQTPSHQVTQMGQEVILRCVPISNHLYFYWYRQILGQKVEFLVSFYNNEISEKSEIFDDQFSVERPDGSNFTLKIRSTKLEDSAMYFCASSEGYYGYTFGSGTRLTVV.

V usage is TRBV19 and J usage is TRBJ1-3, with 7 bases matching TRBD1. Unmatched junction bases numbered 8, after V lost 9 bases and J lost 3 bases. The CDR3 consists of 14 residues. From germline, CDR1 is LNHDA and CDR2 SQIVND (reference sequence). The CDR3 DNA sequence: TGTGCCAGCCTTAACAGGGGAGGTGGAAACACCATATATTTT. Amino acid sequence: CASLNRGGGNTIYF.

The table lists this clone with a few counts. The chain uses TRBV11-2 and TRBJ2-3; TRBD2 matches at 15 bases. This CDR3 region has 15 residues. Germline V gene lookup returns CDR1 SGHAT and CDR2 FQNNGV. The V segment lost 5 bases and the J segment 6 bases; nucleotides outside the gene matches: 3. The CDR3 here is CASSPGTSGGDTQYF. The DNA for the CDR3 is TGTGCCAGCAGCCCCGGGACTAGCGGGGGGGATACGCAGTATTTT. The full variable domain, rest sourced from reference TRBV11-2 and TRBJ2-3, is EAGVAQSPRYKIIEKRQSVAFWCNPISGHATLYWYQQILGQGPKLLIQFQNNGVVDDSQLPKDRFSAERLKGVDSTLKIQPAKLEDSAVYLCASSPGTSGGDTQYFGPGTRLTVL.

Only a few counts were recorded for this clone. V usage is TRBV6-1 and J usage is TRBJ2-2; maybe TRBD2 (5 bases). The CDR3 runs 15 residues. Trimming pared 6 bases from V and 4 bases from J, leaving 15 bases between. Germline-derived CDR1 and CDR2 are MNHNS and SASEGT. The CDR3 sequence: CASRPLASGTGELFF. The CDR3 nucleotides read TGTGCCAGCAGGCCCCTAGCATCAGGCACCGGGGAGCTGTTTTTT.

This clone was seen only once. V gene TRBV6-6 combines with J gene TRBJ2-5, with 7 bases that match TRBD2. The CDR3 sequence is 14 residues long. Germline CDR1 is MNHNY and CDR2 is SVGAGI (reference sequence). With 6 bases clipped from V and 1 base from J, the junction kept 5 bases outside the gene matches. This chain's CDR3 is CASRPSGVQETQYF. Here the CDR3 DNA reads TGTGCCAGCAGGCCCAGCGGGGTCCAAGAGACCCAGTACTTC.